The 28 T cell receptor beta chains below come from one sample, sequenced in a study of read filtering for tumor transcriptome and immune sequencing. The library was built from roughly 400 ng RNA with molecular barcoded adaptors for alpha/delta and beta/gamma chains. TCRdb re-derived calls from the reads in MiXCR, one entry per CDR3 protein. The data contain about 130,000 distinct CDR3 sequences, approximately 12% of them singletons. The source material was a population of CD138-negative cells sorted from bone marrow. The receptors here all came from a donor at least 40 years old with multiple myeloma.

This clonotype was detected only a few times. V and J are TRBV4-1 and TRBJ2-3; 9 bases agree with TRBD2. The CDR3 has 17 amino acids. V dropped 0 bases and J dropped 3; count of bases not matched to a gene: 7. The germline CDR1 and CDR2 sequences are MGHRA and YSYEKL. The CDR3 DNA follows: TGCGCCAGCAGCCAAGAATCCAGCGGGGGGACTACAGATACGCAGTATTTT. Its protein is CASSQESSGGTTDTQYF.

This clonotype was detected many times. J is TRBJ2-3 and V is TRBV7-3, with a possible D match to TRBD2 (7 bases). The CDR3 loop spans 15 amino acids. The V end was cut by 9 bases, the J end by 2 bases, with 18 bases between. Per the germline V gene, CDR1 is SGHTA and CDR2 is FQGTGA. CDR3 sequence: CARYTAGATTDTQYF. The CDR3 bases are TGTGCCAGATATACGGCGGGGGCCACCACAGATACGCAGTATTTT.

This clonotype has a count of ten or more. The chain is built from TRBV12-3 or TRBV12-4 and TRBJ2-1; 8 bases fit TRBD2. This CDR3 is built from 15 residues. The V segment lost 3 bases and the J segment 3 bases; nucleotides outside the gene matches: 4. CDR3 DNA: TGTGCCAGCAGTTTGAGCGGGAGTTACTACAATGAGCAGTTCTTC. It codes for CASSLSGSYYNEQFF.

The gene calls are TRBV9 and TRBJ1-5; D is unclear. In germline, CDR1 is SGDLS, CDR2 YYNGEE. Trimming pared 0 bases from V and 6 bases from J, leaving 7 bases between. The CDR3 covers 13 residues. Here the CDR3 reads CASSVGLAQPQHF. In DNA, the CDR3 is TGTGCCAGCAGCGTAGGGCTAGCTCAGCCCCAGCATTTT. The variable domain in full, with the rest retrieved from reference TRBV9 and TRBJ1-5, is DSGVTQTPKHLITATGQRVTLRCSPRSGDLSVYWYQQSLDQGLQFLIQYYNGEERAKGNILERFSAQQFPDLHSELNLSSLELGDSALYFCASSVGLAQPQHFGDGTRLSIL.

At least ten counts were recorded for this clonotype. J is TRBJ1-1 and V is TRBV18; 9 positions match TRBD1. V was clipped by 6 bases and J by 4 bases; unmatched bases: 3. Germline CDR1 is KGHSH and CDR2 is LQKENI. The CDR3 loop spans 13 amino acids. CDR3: CASSGQGRTEAFF. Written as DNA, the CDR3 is TGTGCCAGCTCGGGACAGGGTCGCACTGAAGCTTTCTTT.

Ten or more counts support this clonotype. CDR3 DNA sequence: TGTGCCAGCAGTTCCGGGACTAGGGGGACCTACAATGAGCAGTTCTTC. It is translated as CASSSGTRGTYNEQFF. V and J are TRBV6-5 and TRBJ2-1; 8 nucleotides match TRBD2. The CDR3 has 16 amino acids. J gave up 2 bases and V 4 bases, and 7 bases lay outside the gene matches. CDR1 is MNHEY and CDR2 is SVGAGI in the germline V gene.

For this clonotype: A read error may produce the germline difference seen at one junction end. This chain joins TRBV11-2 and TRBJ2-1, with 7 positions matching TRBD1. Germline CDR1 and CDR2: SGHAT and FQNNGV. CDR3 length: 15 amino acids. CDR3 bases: TGTGTCAGCAGCTTAGAGGGGGCCATCTACAATGAGCAGTCCTTC. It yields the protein CVSSLEGAIYNEQSF.

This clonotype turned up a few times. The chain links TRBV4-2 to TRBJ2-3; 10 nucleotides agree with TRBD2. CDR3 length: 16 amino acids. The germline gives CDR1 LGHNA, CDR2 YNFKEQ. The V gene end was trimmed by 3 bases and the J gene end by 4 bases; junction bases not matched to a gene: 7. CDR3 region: CASSQMPSGGADTQYF. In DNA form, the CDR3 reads TGTGCCAGCAGCCAGATGCCCAGCGGGGGGGCAGATACGCAGTATTTT.

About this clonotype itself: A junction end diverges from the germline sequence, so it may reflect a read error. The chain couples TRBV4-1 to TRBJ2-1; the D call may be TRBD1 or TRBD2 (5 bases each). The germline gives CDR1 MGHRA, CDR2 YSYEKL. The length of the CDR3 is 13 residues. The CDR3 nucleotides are TGTGCCAGCAGCCACGAAAAAGGGGAGGAGCAGTTCTTC. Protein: CASSHEKGEEQFF.

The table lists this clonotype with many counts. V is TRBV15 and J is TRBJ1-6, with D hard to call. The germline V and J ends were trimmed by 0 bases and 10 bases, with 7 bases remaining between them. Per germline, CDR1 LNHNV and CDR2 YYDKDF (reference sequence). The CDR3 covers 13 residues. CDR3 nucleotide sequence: TGTGCCACCAGCAGAGATAATGAATCACCCCTCCACTTT. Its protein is CATSRDNESPLHF.

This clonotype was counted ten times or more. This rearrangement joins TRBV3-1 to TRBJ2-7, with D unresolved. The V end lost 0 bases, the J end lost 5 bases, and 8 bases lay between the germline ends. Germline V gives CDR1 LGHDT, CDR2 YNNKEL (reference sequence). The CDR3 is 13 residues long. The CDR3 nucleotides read TGTGCCAGCAGCCAAGATGCCGTAAACGAGCAGTACTTC. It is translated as CASSQDAVNEQYF.

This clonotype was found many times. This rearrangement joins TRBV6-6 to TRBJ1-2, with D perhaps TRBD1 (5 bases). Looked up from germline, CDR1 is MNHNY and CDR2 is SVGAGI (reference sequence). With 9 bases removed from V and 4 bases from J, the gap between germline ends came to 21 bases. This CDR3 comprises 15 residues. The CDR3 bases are TGTGCCAGTAATAAAGGTGGAGACAGTCGCTATGGCTACACCTTC. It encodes CASNKGGDSRYGYTF.

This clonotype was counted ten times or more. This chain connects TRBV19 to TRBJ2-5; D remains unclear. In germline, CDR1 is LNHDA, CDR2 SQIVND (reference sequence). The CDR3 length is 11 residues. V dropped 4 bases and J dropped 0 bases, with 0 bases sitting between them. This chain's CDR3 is CASSNQETQYF. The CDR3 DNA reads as TGTGCCAGTAGTAACCAAGAGACCCAGTACTTC. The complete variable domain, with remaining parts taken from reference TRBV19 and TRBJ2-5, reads DGGITQSPKYLFRKEGQNVTLSCEQNLNHDAMYWYRQDPGQGLRLIYYSQIVNDFQKGDIAEGYSVSREKKESFPLTVTSAQKNPTAFYLCASSNQETQYFGPGTRLLVL.

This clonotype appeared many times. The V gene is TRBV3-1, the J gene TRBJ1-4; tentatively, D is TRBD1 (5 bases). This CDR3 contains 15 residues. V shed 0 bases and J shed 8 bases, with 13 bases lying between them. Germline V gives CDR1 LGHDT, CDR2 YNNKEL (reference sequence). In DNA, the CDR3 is TGTGCCAGCAGCCAAGATAGGCGGGGCTGGGAAAAACTGTTTTTT. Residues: CASSQDRRGWEKLFF.

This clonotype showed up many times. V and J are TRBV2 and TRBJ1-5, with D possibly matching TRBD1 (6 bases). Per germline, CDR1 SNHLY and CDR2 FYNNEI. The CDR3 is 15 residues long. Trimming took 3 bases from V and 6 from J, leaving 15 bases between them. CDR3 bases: TGTGCCAGCAGTGATGCCGGGGGCGTCACTCAGCCCCAGCATTTT. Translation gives CASSDAGGVTQPQHF.

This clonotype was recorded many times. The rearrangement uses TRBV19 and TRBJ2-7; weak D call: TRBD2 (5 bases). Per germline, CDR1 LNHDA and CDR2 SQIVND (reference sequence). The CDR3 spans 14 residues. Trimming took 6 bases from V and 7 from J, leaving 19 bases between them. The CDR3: CASSPLESLQEQYF. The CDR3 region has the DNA TGTGCCAGTAGCCCACTAGAATCTCTTCAGGAGCAGTACTTC.

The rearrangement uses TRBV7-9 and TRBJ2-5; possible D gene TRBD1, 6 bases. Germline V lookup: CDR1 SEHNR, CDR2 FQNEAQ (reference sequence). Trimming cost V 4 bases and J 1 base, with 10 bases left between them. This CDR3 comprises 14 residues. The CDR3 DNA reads TGTGCCAGCAGCTCAACAGGGACCCAAGAGACCCAGTACTTC. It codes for CASSSTGTQETQYF.

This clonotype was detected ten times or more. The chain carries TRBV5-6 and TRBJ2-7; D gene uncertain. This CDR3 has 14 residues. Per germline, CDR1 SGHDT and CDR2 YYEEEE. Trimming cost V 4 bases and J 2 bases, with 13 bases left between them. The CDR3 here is CASSHPSRPYEQYF. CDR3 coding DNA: TGTGCCAGCAGCCACCCCAGCAGGCCCTACGAGCAGTACTTC. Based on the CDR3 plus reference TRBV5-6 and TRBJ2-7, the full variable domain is DAGVTQSPTHLIKTRGQQVTLRCSPKSGHDTVSWYQQALGQGPQFIFQYYEEEERQRGNFPDRFSGHQFPNYSSELNVNALLLGDSALYLCASSHPSRPYEQYFGPGTRLTVT.

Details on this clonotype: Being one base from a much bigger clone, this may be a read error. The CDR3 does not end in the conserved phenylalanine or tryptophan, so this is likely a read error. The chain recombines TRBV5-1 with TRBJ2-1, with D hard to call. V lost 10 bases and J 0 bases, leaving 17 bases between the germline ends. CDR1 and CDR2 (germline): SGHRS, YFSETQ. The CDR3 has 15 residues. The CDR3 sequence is CASNEPPSSYNEQFL. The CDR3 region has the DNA TGCGCCTCTAATGAGCCTCCCAGCTCCTACAATGAGCAGTTCCTC.

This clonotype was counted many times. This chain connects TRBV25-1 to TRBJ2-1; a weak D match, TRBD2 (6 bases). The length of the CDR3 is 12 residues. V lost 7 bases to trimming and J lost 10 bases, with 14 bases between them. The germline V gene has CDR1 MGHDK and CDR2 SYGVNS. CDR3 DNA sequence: TGTGCCAGCATAGCCCCGGGGGTCGAGCAGTTCTTC. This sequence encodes CASIAPGVEQFF.

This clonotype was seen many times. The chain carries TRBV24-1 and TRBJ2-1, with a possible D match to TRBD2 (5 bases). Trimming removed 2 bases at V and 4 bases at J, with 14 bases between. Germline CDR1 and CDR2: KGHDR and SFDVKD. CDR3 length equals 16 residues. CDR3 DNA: TGTGCCACCAGTGATTATGAGGGAGCAAATTACAATGAGCAGTTCTTC. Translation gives CATSDYEGANYNEQFF.

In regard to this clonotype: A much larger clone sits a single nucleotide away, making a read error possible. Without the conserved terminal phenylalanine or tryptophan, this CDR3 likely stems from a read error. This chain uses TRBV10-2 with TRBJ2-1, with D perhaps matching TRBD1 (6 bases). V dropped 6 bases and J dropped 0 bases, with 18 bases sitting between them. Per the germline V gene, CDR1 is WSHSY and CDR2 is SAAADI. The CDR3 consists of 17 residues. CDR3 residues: CASSSSRSDSSYNEQFL. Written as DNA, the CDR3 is TGCGCCAGCAGCTCCTCCCGTTCGGACAGCTCCTACAATGAGCAGTTCCTC.

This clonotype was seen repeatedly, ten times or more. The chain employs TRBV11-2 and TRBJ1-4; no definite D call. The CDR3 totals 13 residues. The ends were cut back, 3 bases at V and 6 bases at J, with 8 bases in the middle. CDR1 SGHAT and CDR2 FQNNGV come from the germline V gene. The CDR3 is CASSFIRDEKLFF. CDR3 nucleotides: TGTGCCAGCAGCTTTATTAGGGATGAAAAACTGTTTTTT.

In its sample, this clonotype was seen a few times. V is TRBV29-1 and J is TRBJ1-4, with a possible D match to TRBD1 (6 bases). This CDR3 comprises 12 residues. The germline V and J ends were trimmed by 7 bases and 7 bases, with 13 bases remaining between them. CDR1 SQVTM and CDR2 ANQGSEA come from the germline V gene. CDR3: CSAGTGAEKLFF. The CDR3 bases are TGCAGCGCCGGCACGGGGGCTGAAAAACTGTTTTTT. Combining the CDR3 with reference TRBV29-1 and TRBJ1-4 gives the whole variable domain SAVISQKPSRDICQRGTSLTIQCQVDSQVTMMFWYRQQPGQSLTLIATANQGSEATYESGFVIDKFPISRPNLTFSTLTVSNMSPEDSSIYLCSAGTGAEKLFFGSGTQLSVL.

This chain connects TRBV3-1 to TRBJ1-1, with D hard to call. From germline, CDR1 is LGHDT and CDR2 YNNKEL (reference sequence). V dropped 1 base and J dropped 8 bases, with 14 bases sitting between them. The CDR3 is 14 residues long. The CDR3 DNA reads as TGTGCCAGCAGCCAAGGGGCGGGGAGGTTCGAAGCTTTCTTT. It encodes CASSQGAGRFEAFF.

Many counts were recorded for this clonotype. CDR3 region: CASSVRDSLYNEQFF. CDR3 bases: TGTGCCAGCAGTGTCCGGGACAGCCTTTACAATGAGCAGTTCTTC. This rearrangement joins TRBV6-1 to TRBJ2-1; 7 nucleotides align to TRBD1. V lost 4 bases, J lost 4 bases, and 7 bases stayed unmatched. Germline assignment: CDR1 MNHNS and CDR2 SASEGT. The CDR3 consists of 15 residues.

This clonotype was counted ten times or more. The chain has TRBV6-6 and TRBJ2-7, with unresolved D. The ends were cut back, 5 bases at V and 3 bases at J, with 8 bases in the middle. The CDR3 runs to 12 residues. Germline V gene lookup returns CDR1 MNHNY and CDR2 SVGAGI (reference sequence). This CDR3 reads CASSQDGYEQYF. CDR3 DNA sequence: TGTGCCAGCAGTCAGGACGGCTACGAGCAGTACTTC.

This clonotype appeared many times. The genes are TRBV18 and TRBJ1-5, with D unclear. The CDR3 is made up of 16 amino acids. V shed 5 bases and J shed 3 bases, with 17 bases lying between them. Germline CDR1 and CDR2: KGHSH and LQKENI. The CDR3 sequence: CASSFRAMGNNQPQHF. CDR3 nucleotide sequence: TGTGCCAGCTCATTCCGAGCGATGGGAAACAATCAGCCCCAGCATTTT.